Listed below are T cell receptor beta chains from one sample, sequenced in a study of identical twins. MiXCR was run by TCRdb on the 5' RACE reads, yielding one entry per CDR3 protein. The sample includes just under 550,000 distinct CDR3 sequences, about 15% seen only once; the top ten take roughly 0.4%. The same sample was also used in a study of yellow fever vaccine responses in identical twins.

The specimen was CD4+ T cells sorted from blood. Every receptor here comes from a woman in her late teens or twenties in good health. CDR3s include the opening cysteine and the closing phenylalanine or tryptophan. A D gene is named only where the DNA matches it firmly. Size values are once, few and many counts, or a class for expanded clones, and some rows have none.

CDR3aa: CSVNIGRNTGELFF; CDR3nt: TGCAGCGTCAACATCGGCCGGAACACCGGGGAGCTGTTTTTT; j_gene: TRBJ2-2; abundance: -; v_gene: TRBV29-1; len: 14; d_gene: -
CDR3aa: CASSGASGVRADTQYF; CDR3nt: TGTGCCAGCAGCGGGGCGTCGGGAGTTCGCGCAGATACGCAGTATTTT; j_gene: TRBJ2-3; abundance: few; v_gene: TRBV4-2; len: 16; d_gene: -
CDR3aa: CAESPDFGVNQPQHF; CDR3nt: TGTGCCGAATCACCTGACTTCGGGGTTAATCAGCCCCAGCATTTT; j_gene: TRBJ1-5; abundance: few; v_gene: TRBV6-1; len: 15; d_gene: -
CDR3aa: CASSLMGQNTGELFF; CDR3nt: TGTGCCAGCAGCTTAATGGGGCAGAACACCGGGGAGCTGTTTTTT; j_gene: TRBJ2-2; abundance: -; v_gene: TRBV7-3; len: 15; d_gene: -
CDR3aa: CASSPRLLASPRDTQYF; CDR3nt: TGTGCCAGCAGCCCACGTTTACTAGCGTCCCCCCGGGATACGCAGTATTTT; j_gene: TRBJ2-3; abundance: few; v_gene: TRBV27; len: 17; d_gene: TRBD2
CDR3aa: CASSLTPGQGSYERYF; CDR3nt: TGCGCCAGCAGCTTAACACCGGGACAGGGGTCCTACGAGCGGTACTTC; j_gene: TRBJ2-7; abundance: few; v_gene: TRBV5-1; len: 16; d_gene: TRBD1
CDR3aa: CASNDSPLTGELFF; CDR3nt: TGTGCCAGCAATGACTCGCCACTCACCGGGGAGCTGTTTTTT; j_gene: TRBJ2-2; abundance: -; v_gene: TRBV12-3/TRBV12-4; len: 14; d_gene: -
CDR3aa: CASSNQGGRIYEQYF; CDR3nt: TGTGCCAGCAGTAATCAGGGCGGGAGGATCTACGAGCAGTACTTC; j_gene: TRBJ2-7; abundance: -; v_gene: TRBV2; len: 15; d_gene: TRBD2
CDR3aa: CASSAGQGWIRNQPQHF; CDR3nt: TGTGCCAGCAGTGCCGGACAGGGGTGGATCCGCAATCAGCCCCAACATTTT; j_gene: TRBJ1-5; abundance: few; v_gene: TRBV2; len: 17; d_gene: TRBD1
CDR3aa: CASYRQGQGNAGELFF; CDR3nt: TGTGCCAGCTATCGCCAGGGTCAGGGGAACGCCGGGGAGCTGTTTTTT; j_gene: TRBJ2-2; abundance: few; v_gene: TRBV6-1; len: 16; d_gene: -
CDR3aa: CASSFLELAGGNEQFF; CDR3nt: TGTGCCAGCAGTTTCCTAGAGTTGGCGGGAGGTAATGAGCAGTTCTTC; j_gene: TRBJ2-1; abundance: few; v_gene: TRBV27; len: 16; d_gene: TRBD2
CDR3aa: CASRLTSGGSTDTQYF; CDR3nt: TGCGCCAGCAGATTAACTAGCGGGGGTAGCACAGATACGCAGTATTTT; j_gene: TRBJ2-3; abundance: -; v_gene: TRBV5-1; len: 16; d_gene: TRBD2
CDR3aa: CASSFLQHTDTQYF; CDR3nt: TGTGCCAGCAGCTTCTTACAGCACACAGATACGCAGTATTTT; j_gene: TRBJ2-3; abundance: few; v_gene: TRBV7-2; len: 14; d_gene: -
CDR3aa: CASSQQPESYNEQFF; CDR3nt: TGCGCCAGCAGCCAACAGCCCGAATCCTACAATGAGCAGTTCTTC; j_gene: TRBJ2-1; abundance: -; v_gene: TRBV4-1; len: 15; d_gene: -